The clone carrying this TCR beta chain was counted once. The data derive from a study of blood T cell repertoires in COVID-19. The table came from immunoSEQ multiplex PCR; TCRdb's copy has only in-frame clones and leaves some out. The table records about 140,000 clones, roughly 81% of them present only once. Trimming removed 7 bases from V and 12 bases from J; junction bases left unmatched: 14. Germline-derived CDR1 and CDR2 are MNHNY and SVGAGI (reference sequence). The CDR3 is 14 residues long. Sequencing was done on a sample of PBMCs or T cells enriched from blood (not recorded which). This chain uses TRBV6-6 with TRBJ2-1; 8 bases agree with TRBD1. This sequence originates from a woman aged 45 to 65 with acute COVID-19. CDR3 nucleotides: TGTGCCAGCACCGATACGTTGCGAGACAGGGGGCAGTTCTTC. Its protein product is CASTDTLRDRGQFF.